This T cell receptor beta chain was identified in a study of regulatory T cells in long-lasting Graves disease. Study-wide findings and caveats: Rather than thyroid tissue, only peripheral blood underwent study.

V shed 1 base and J shed 14 bases, with 18 bases lying between them. Germline lookup yields CDR1 SGHVS and CDR2 FQNEAQ. The CDR3 runs 14 residues. Points on this clonotype: Antigen unknown.

Combining iRepertoire HTBI primers with Arm-PCR of CDR3 regions, the authors built TCR beta libraries. Original handling: Taken together, the samples had fewer than 65 TRBV and more than twelve TRBJ segments identified. TCRdb reprocessed the multiplex PCR reads with MiXCR, giving one entry per CDR3 protein. The V and J calls here are based on TCRdb, not the publication. The table shows about 540,000 distinct CDR3 sequences, with 13% occurring only once. Described time point: newly diagnosed GD, antithyroid drugs for less than 3 months. Extracted RNA from PBMCs served as the source of the TCR library. The authors drew patients from an endocrinology department in Xi'an, China. A further study also used this sample, focusing on T cells in Graves' hyperthyroidism and ophthalmopathy. That work states: Newly diagnosed patients aged 18 to 65 had hyperthyroidism of under 2 months' duration.

The material sequenced was peripheral blood mononuclear cells (PBMCs), taken at new diagnosis, from a patient treated with antithyroid drugs. The chain joins TRBV7-8 to TRBJ2-1; a weak D match, TRBD2 (5 bases). This sequence was found in a man aged 25 to 40 with Graves disease. In DNA, the CDR3 is TGTGCCAGCAGCTTAGGCCCAGCGGCCACCGAGGAGTTCTTC. Amino acid sequence: CASSLGPAATEEFF.